A selection of T cell receptor beta chains follows, all from one sample in a study of beta chain features in type 1 diabetes. Measured with immunoSEQ multiplex PCR; TCRdb has only the in-frame clones, and not every one. The repertoire holds under 400,000 clones, with 14% as singletons. Material: central memory CD4+ T cells from blood. These receptors were obtained from a man aged 30 to 45 in good health. The CDR3 runs from the conserved cysteine through the conserved F or W. D genes are given only for firm matches. Some rows mark clone size as missing; the rest say once, few, many or name a class of expanded clone.

D gene	V gene	J gene	CDR3 length	clone size	CDR3 protein	CDR3 DNA
TRBD2	TRBV7-6	TRBJ2-1	15	NA	CASSKREGQGNEQFF	TGTGCCAGCAGCAAGCGGGAGGGCCAGGGCAATGAGCAGTTCTTC
TRBD2	TRBV5-1	TRBJ2-3	18	NA	CASSSGTSGGAYGDTQYF	TGCGCCAGCAGCTCGGGGACTAGCGGGGGGGCCTATGGAGATACGCAGTATTTT
NA	TRBV6-5	TRBJ2-5	11	few	CAIGGGETQYF	TGTGCCATCGGGGGAGGAGAGACCCAGTACTTC
NA	TRBV7-9	TRBJ2-2	17	many	CASSLGGRSLNTGELFF	TGTGCCAGCAGCTTAGGAGGCAGGTCTTTGAACACCGGGGAGCTGTTTTTT
NA	TRBV7-9	TRBJ1-2	14	NA	CASSLDVRAGGYTF	TGTGCCAGCAGCTTAGACGTCCGGGCAGGGGGCTACACCTTC
TRBD1	TRBV6-5	TRBJ1-1	14	few	CASSGRQGLEEAFF	TGTGCCAGCAGTGGACGACAGGGGCTCGAGGAAGCTTTCTTT
NA	TRBV5-1	TRBJ2-2	15	NA	CASREWVANTGELFF	TGCGCCAGCAGGGAGTGGGTTGCGAACACCGGGGAGCTGTTTTTT
NA	TRBV27	TRBJ2-5	15	NA	CASSLSGGQGETQYF	TGTGCCAGCAGTTTATCGGGGGGGCAGGGAGAGACCCAGTACTTC
NA	TRBV18	TRBJ1-1	14	many	CASSPEHHRSEAFF	TGTGCCAGCTCCCCCGAACATCACAGGTCTGAAGCTTTCTTT
NA	TRBV6-1	TRBJ2-4	16	NA	CASSEIGTAAKNIQYF	TGTGCCAGCAGTGAAATAGGGACCGCCGCCAAAAACATTCAGTACTTC
NA	TRBV2	TRBJ1-2	12	NA	CASSEVADGYTF	TGTGCCAGCAGTGAGGTCGCCGATGGCTACACCTTC
TRBD1	TRBV7-2	TRBJ2-2	14	few	CASSLGQAGGELFF	TGTGCCAGCAGCTTGGGACAGGCTGGCGGGGAGCTGTTTTTT
NA	TRBV11-3	TRBJ2-3	15	once	CASSPSQGGKGTQYF	TGTGCCAGCAGCCCTTCCCAAGGGGGGAAAGGTACGCAGTATTTT
TRBD2	TRBV4-2	TRBJ2-2	14	NA	CASSQETSVRELFF	TGTGCCAGCAGCCAAGAGACTAGCGTCCGGGAGCTGTTTTTT
NA	TRBV7-2	TRBJ2-7	14	few	CASSLEASTYEQYF	TGTGCCAGCAGCTTAGAGGCCAGTACCTACGAGCAGTACTTC
TRBD2	TRBV10-3	TRBJ2-1	16	NA	CAIRPGTSGLINEQFF	TGTGCCATCAGACCCGGGACTAGCGGGCTTATCAATGAGCAGTTCTTC
NA	TRBV2	TRBJ2-1	15	NA	CASSKRSSSYNEQFF	TGTGCCAGCAGTAAGCGATCTAGCTCCTACAATGAGCAGTTCTTC
NA	TRBV18	TRBJ1-1	12	few	CASSEAGAKAFF	TGTGCCAGCTCAGAGGCCGGGGCGAAAGCTTTCTTT
TRBD2	TRBV10-3	TRBJ2-5	13	NA	CAISGEGGETQYF	TGTGCCATCAGTGGCGAGGGAGGGGAGACCCAGTACTTC
NA	TRBV9	TRBJ2-3	14	NA	CASSETPSTDTQYF	TGTGCCAGCAGCGAGACTCCCAGCACAGATACGCAGTATTTT
TRBD1	TRBV7-2	TRBJ2-3	14	many	CASSRTGYTDTQYF	TGTGCCAGCAGCCGGACAGGGTACACAGATACGCAGTATTTT
NA	TRBV7-2	TRBJ1-1	14	few	CASSFTYLNTEAFF	TGTGCCAGCAGCTTTACCTATTTGAACACTGAAGCTTTCTTT
TRBD1	TRBV13	TRBJ1-2	15	few	CASSNSRTGLTGYTF	TGTGCCAGCAGCAATAGCCGGACAGGCCTGACGGGCTACACCTTC
TRBD2	TRBV7-2	TRBJ2-5	15	NA	CASSLDGGFRETQYF	TGTGCCAGCAGCTTAGACGGGGGGTTTCGAGAAACCCAGTACTTC
TRBD1	TRBV11-2	TRBJ2-7	16	few	CASSLDWRQGAYEQYF	TGTGCCAGCAGCTTAGATTGGCGACAGGGGGCCTACGAGCAGTACTTC
NA	TRBV29-1	TRBJ1-5	13	few	CSVAGAPNQPQHF	TGCAGCGTTGCAGGGGCGCCAAATCAGCCCCAGCATTTT
TRBD2	TRBV6-6	TRBJ2-5	15	NA	CASSDRTSAGETQYF	TGTGCCAGCAGTGACAGGACTAGCGCAGGAGAGACCCAGTACTTC
NA	TRBV10-3	TRBJ1-1	11	few	CAISGSTEAFF	TGTGCCATCAGTGGCAGCACTGAAGCTTTCTTT
NA	TRBV25-1	TRBJ1-2	14	few	CASSEGRRNYGYTF	TGTGCCAGCAGTGAGGGCCGACGGAACTATGGCTACACCTTC
TRBD2	TRBV29-1	TRBJ2-5	12	NA	CSVAGAQETQYF	TGCAGCGTAGCGGGAGCGCAAGAGACCCAGTACTTC
TRBD2	TRBV9	TRBJ2-5	15	few	CASSDRLASGETQYF	TGTGCCAGCAGCGACCGACTAGCATCTGGGGAGACCCAGTACTTC
TRBD2	TRBV5-8	TRBJ2-1	16	NA	CASSPGTRSSYNEQFF	TGTGCCAGCAGCCCCGGGACTAGAAGCTCCTACAATGAGCAGTTCTTC
NA	TRBV2	TRBJ1-1	11	many	CASSQRREAFF	TGTGCCAGCAGTCAAAGGAGGGAAGCTTTCTTT
NA	TRBV4-1	TRBJ2-5	15	few	CASSQLRGAQETQYF	TGCGCCAGCAGCCAATTACGGGGGGCTCAAGAGACCCAGTACTTC
TRBD1	TRBV30	TRBJ2-1	13	NA	CAGWTGMNNEQFF	TGTGCCGGCTGGACAGGGATGAACAATGAGCAGTTCTTC
NA	TRBV11-3	TRBJ2-6	16	NA	CASSRTRWPGANVLTF	TGTGCCAGCAGCCGCACTCGGTGGCCTGGGGCCAACGTCCTGACTTTC
TRBD1	TRBV19	TRBJ1-5	14	few	CASSYRTGDQPQHF	TGTGCCAGTAGCTACCGGACAGGGGATCAGCCCCAGCATTTT
TRBD1	TRBV10-2	TRBJ2-5	13	NA	CASGGQGRETQYF	TGCGCCAGCGGGGGACAGGGGAGGGAGACCCAGTACTTC
TRBD2	TRBV9	TRBJ2-5	13	NA	CASSGSGGETQYF	TGTGCCAGCAGCGGTAGCGGGGGGGAGACCCAGTACTTC
TRBD2	TRBV15	TRBJ2-3	16	NA	CATSRDKAGGQDTQYF	TGTGCCACCAGCAGAGATAAGGCGGGAGGGCAAGATACGCAGTATTTT
NA	TRBV29-1	TRBJ2-2	14	NA	CSVGVGGGPGELFF	TGCAGCGTTGGGGTGGGAGGGGGGCCCGGGGAGCTGTTTTTT
NA	TRBV30	TRBJ2-4	13	NA	CAWAVRNRDIQYF	TGTGCCTGGGCCGTCAGAAACCGGGACATTCAGTACTTC
NA	TRBV7-2	TRBJ2-7	14	NA	CASSLQQGSYEQYF	TGTGCCAGCAGCCTACAACAGGGCTCCTACGAGCAGTACTTC
NA	TRBV30	TRBJ1-4	13	NA	CAFFPGNNKKLFF	TGTGCCTTCTTTCCGGGGAATAATAAAAAACTGTTTTTT
NA	TRBV11-2	TRBJ2-6	14	NA	CASSRMTGANVLTF	TGTGCCAGCAGCAGGATGACTGGGGCCAACGTCCTGACTTTC